The 27 T cell receptor beta chains in this list originate from one sample, sequenced in a study of T cells in narcolepsy. Repertoires were generated with immunoSEQ multiplex PCR, while TCRdb's copy carries only in-frame clones and drops some. The sample lists tens of thousands of clones, over 80% occurring once. Sequencing used memory (CD45RA-) CD4+ T cells from blood. Receptors originate from a human donor in good health.

V and J are TRBV2 and TRBJ2-5, with D perhaps matching TRBD2 (6 bases). There are 15 residues in the CDR3. Germline V CDR1 and CDR2: SNHLY, FYNNEI. V was shortened by 6 bases and J by 2 bases, with 16 bases between the two germline ends. The CDR3 DNA follows: TGTGCCAGCAGGGACCGACTAGGCCTACAAGAGACCCAGTACTTC. Protein sequence: CASRDRLGLQETQYF.

CDR3 sequence: CATSRDRAGNTEAFF. As DNA, the CDR3 is TGTGCCACCAGCAGAGATCGGGCAGGGAACACTGAAGCTTTCTTT. This chain connects TRBV15 to TRBJ1-1; D call uncertain. V lost 0 bases and J 1 base, leaving 9 bases between the germline ends. Per germline, CDR1 LNHNV and CDR2 YYDKDF (reference sequence). The CDR3 extends over 15 amino acids.

CDR3 coding DNA: TGCAGCGTTGCCCCTAGCGGGAGGTGGGATGAGCAGTTCTTC. Translating it yields CSVAPSGRWDEQFF. The chain links TRBV29-1 to TRBJ2-1; 11 bases agree with TRBD2. The CDR3 spans 14 residues. V trimming: 4 bases; J trimming: 8 bases; junction bases outside the gene matches: 7. Germline-derived CDR1 and CDR2 are SQVTM and ANQGSEA.

The chain recombines TRBV15 with TRBJ1-2, with 7 bases identical to TRBD1. Germline loops: CDR1 LNHNV, CDR2 YYDKDF (reference sequence). This CDR3 is 14 amino acids long. J was trimmed by 4 bases and V by 9 bases; bases with no gene match: 11. The CDR3 bases are TGTGCCACAGGAGGGGGCGCGGGAAGCTATGGCTACACCTTC. Its translation is CATGGGAGSYGYTF.

This clone showed up just once. This chain connects TRBV10-3 to TRBJ1-2; possibly TRBD1 for D (6 bases). The length of the CDR3 is 15 residues. The V gene's germline CDR1 is ENHRY and CDR2 SYGVKD. V lost 6 bases and J lost 6, with 20 bases in between. The CDR3 DNA is TGTGCCATCAGCGATCCTAGGGGGGGGTCGGATGGCTACACCTTC. Its translation is CAISDPRGGSDGYTF.

The CDR3 DNA follows: TGTGCCAGCAGCGCCGCTTACTCCACCGGGGAGCTGTTTTTT. The encoded protein is CASSAAYSTGELFF. The chain is built from TRBV7-2 and TRBJ2-2; no reliable D call. CDR3 length: 14 amino acids. Germline CDR1 is SGHTA and CDR2 is FQGNSA. V was clipped by 5 bases and J by 4 bases, with 11 bases between them.

The V call is TRBV7-2, the J call TRBJ1-2; TRBD1 is a possible D gene (6 bases). This CDR3 has 16 residues. Per the germline V gene, CDR1 is SGHTA and CDR2 is FQGNSA. V was clipped by 0 bases and J by 5 bases, with 16 bases between them. DNA of the CDR3: TGTGCCAGCAGCTTAGCCCGTGGACAGTCAACTTATGGCTACACCTTC. It encodes CASSLARGQSTYGYTF.

In its sample, this clone was seen a few times. The chain joins TRBV18 to TRBJ1-1, with 7 bases aligning to TRBD1. This CDR3 is built from 13 residues. The J segment lost 6 bases and the V segment lost 3 bases, leaving 4 bases of the junction unmatched. The germline gives CDR1 KGHSH, CDR2 LQKENI. In DNA form, the CDR3 reads TGTGCCAGCTCACCGGGACAGAAGGCTGAAGCTTTCTTT. It encodes CASSPGQKAEAFF.

The V call is TRBV5-5, the J call TRBJ2-7; 7 bases are shared with TRBD1. This CDR3 is 16 amino acids long. Trimming removed 1 base from V and 3 bases from J; junction bases left unmatched: 10. CDR1 is SGHKS, CDR2 YYEKEE, per germline (reference sequence). The CDR3 protein is CASSLLARTGYYEQYF. The CDR3 DNA is TGTGCCAGCAGCTTGTTGGCCCGGACAGGCTACTACGAGCAGTACTTC.

This clone was counted a few times. The chain recombines TRBV19 with TRBJ1-1; D is uncertain. V was cut by 8 bases and J by 0 bases, with 10 bases left in between. From germline, CDR1 is LNHDA and CDR2 SQIVND (reference sequence). The CDR3 extends over 13 amino acids. CDR3 in amino acids: CASGRGMNTEAFF. Written as DNA, the CDR3 is TGTGCCAGTGGCAGAGGGATGAACACTGAAGCTTTCTTT.

The V and J genes are TRBV30 and TRBJ1-2; 8 nucleotides match TRBD1. After removal of 2 bases from V and 14 bases from J, the junction contained 10 bases not matched to a gene. The germline V gene encodes CDR1 GTSNPN and CDR2 SVGIG (reference sequence). This CDR3 is 12 amino acids long. The CDR3 region has the DNA TGTGCCTGGAGTCCCGACAGGGGCGCTGCAACCTTC. Translating it yields CAWSPDRGAATF.

The chain employs TRBV2 and TRBJ1-1, with D possibly TRBD1 on 6 matching bases. The CDR3 spans 11 residues. The V gene's germline CDR1 is SNHLY and CDR2 FYNNEI. V shed 10 bases and J shed 8 bases, with 14 bases lying between them. CDR3 in DNA: TGTGCCACTATCAGGGGTCAGGAAGCTTTCTTT. Residues: CATIRGQEAFF.

This chain links TRBV5-1 with TRBJ1-6; D possibly corresponds to TRBD1 (5 bases). This CDR3 has 14 amino acids. Germline V gene sequence: CDR1 SGHRS, CDR2 YFSETQ. V was trimmed by 5 bases and J by 13 bases, leaving 19 bases between them. CDR3 region: CASSRQSGRDPLHF. The CDR3 nucleotides are TGCGCCAGCAGTCGACAGTCGGGCAGGGACCCCCTCCACTTT.

This clone was seen just once. The chain uses TRBV5-1 and TRBJ2-2; 9 nucleotides line up with TRBD1. V lost 5 bases and J lost 2; bases outside the gene matches: 10. The CDR3 contains 17 residues. In germline, CDR1 is SGHRS, CDR2 YFSETQ. CDR3 nucleotide sequence: TGCGCCAGCAGTTTTTTCCCGGGACAGGGTAACACCGGGGAGCTGTTTTTT. It translates to CASSFFPGQGNTGELFF. Complete variable domain (other parts from reference TRBV5-1 and TRBJ2-2): KAGVTQTPRYLIKTRGQQVTLSCSPISGHRSVSWYQQTPGQGLQFLFEYFSETQRNKGNFPGRFSGRQFSNSRSEMNVSTLELGDSALYLCASSFFPGQGNTGELFFGEGSRLTVL.

The chain combines TRBV28 with TRBJ2-6; D possibly corresponds to TRBD2 (6 bases). The CDR3 totals 15 residues. CDR1 MDHEN and CDR2 SYDVKM come from the germline V gene. Trimming shortened V by 5 bases and J by 3 bases, and 11 bases separated the two germline ends. The CDR3 protein is CASSRAGYGANVLTF. The CDR3 DNA reads as TGTGCCAGCAGTCGGGCGGGGTATGGGGCCAACGTCCTGACTTTC.

The chain employs TRBV28 and TRBJ1-5, with 8 bases that match TRBD1. With V trimmed by 4 bases and J by 5 bases, 16 bases remained unmatched. CDR1 MDHEN and CDR2 SYDVKM come from the germline V gene. CDR3 size: 18 residues. This CDR3 is CASSSPLARTGKDQPQHF. The CDR3 DNA reads TGTGCCAGCAGTTCCCCTCTCGCCAGGACAGGGAAGGATCAGCCCCAGCATTTT.

The rearrangement links TRBV14 to TRBJ2-2, with D perhaps TRBD1 (7 bases). This CDR3 region has 16 residues. V gave up 4 bases and J gave up 4 bases, with 16 bases separating them. CDR1 SGHDN and CDR2 FVKESK come from the germline V gene. The CDR3 is CASSLATGRLTGELFF. The CDR3 bases are TGTGCCAGCAGCCTTGCGACAGGGAGGCTCACCGGGGAGCTGTTTTTT.

The chain employs TRBV18 and TRBJ1-1; 7 positions match TRBD1. V dropped 2 bases and J dropped 0; count of bases not matched to a gene: 6. Germline V gives CDR1 KGHSH, CDR2 LQKENI. The CDR3 is 16 amino acids. CDR3 sequence: CASSPDRTGLNTEAFF. The CDR3 DNA sequence: TGTGCCAGCTCACCAGACAGGACAGGATTGAACACTGAAGCTTTCTTT.

The rearrangement links TRBV5-5 to TRBJ1-1; TRBD1 matches 8 bases. With V trimmed by 4 bases and J by 4 bases, 6 bases remained unmatched. The germline gives CDR1 SGHKS, CDR2 YYEKEE (reference sequence). The CDR3 has 14 residues. The CDR3 sequence is CASSAPTGGTEAFF. CDR3 coding DNA: TGTGCCAGCAGCGCCCCCACAGGGGGCACTGAAGCTTTCTTT.

The V gene is TRBV18, the J gene TRBJ1-5; D might be TRBD1 (5 bases). CDR1 and CDR2 from the germline V gene are KGHSH and LQKENI. CDR3 size: 15 residues. Trimming took off 0 bases at V and 0 bases at J, with 6 bases between the two ends. CDR3 residues: CASSPPQGSNQPQHF. The CDR3 bases are TGTGCCAGCTCACCACCGCAGGGTAGCAATCAGCCCCAGCATTTT.

The chain combines TRBV6-1 with TRBJ2-7; D not certain. CDR3 length: 14 residues. V lost 4 bases and J lost 2, with 12 bases in between. CDR1 and CDR2 from the germline V gene are MNHNS and SASEGT. CDR3 bases: TGTGCCAGCAGTGCGGCAGGTTTAACCTACGAGCAGTACTTC. Encoded protein: CASSAAGLTYEQYF.

The chain links TRBV15 to TRBJ1-2, with 7 positions matching TRBD1. The ends lost 5 bases at V and 8 bases at J; junction bases unmatched: 11. The CDR3 contains 14 residues. Per germline, CDR1 LNHNV and CDR2 YYDKDF (reference sequence). CDR3 DNA: TGTGCCACCAGCGTCCCCCAGGGGGTGGGGGGCTACACCTTC. It codes for CATSVPQGVGGYTF.

The chain combines TRBV28 with TRBJ2-3, with unresolved D. Trimming took 2 bases from V and 6 from J, leaving 6 bases between them. This CDR3 has 12 residues. Germline values: CDR1 MDHEN, CDR2 SYDVKM. CDR3 in DNA: TGTGCCAGCAGTTTAACCCGGGATACGCAGTATTTT. Protein sequence: CASSLTRDTQYF.

The chain joins TRBV10-3 to TRBJ2-3; possible D gene TRBD2, 5 bases. Germline V lookup: CDR1 ENHRY, CDR2 SYGVKD. The V gene lost 2 bases and the J gene lost 3 bases, with 9 bases spanning the gap. The CDR3 has 14 residues. The CDR3 protein is CAISERGQTDTQYF. CDR3 DNA sequence: TGTGCCATCAGTGAGCGGGGTCAAACAGATACGCAGTATTTT.

This clone was detected once. The chain employs TRBV11-1 and TRBJ2-5, with D perhaps matching TRBD1 or TRBD2 (5 bases each). Trimming took 5 bases from V and 0 from J, leaving 7 bases between them. The CDR3 runs 13 residues. Germline CDR1 SGHAT, CDR2 FQDESV (reference sequence). The CDR3 spells CASSGGNQETQYF. The CDR3 nucleotides read TGTGCCAGCAGCGGGGGAAACCAAGAGACCCAGTACTTC.

The chain uses TRBV18 and TRBJ1-6; D is ambiguous. V was pared by 2 bases and J by 6 bases, with 11 bases between. The CDR3 consists of 15 residues. Germline V lookup: CDR1 KGHSH, CDR2 LQKENI. The CDR3: CASSPRWTANSPLHF. As DNA, the CDR3 is TGTGCCAGCTCACCAAGATGGACCGCTAATTCACCCCTCCACTTT.

The sample holds one count of this clone. The chain employs TRBV5-6 and TRBJ1-5, with 8 positions matching TRBD1. Germline CDR1 is SGHDT and CDR2 is YYEEEE. V lost 0 bases and J lost 5; bases outside the gene matches: 7. This CDR3 spans 16 amino acids. The CDR3: CASSLADRGWDQPQHF. CDR3 sequence (DNA): TGTGCCAGCAGCTTGGCTGACAGGGGTTGGGATCAGCCCCAGCATTTT.